The next 17 T cell receptor beta chains were all read from a single sample in a study of spatial heterogeneity in lung cancer (dated by TCRdb to between 2018 and 2021). The library was prepared using 5' RACE. Sequenced on a NextSeq 500. Starting from the raw public reads, TCRdb applied fastp trimming at Q25, assembled clones with MiXCR and retained in-frame beta chains. Entries that share a CDR3 protein sequence are merged under the most common genes and DNA. The sample data list around 11,000 distinct CDR3 sequences, and 3.5% to 5% of these were observed just once. The ten biggest clones cover approximately 8% of the sample. The time point label of this sample denotes: sample taken at primary tumor resection. TCR sequencing used whole RNA extracted from tumor and nontumor lung tissue, or from cryopreserved PBMC samples, without cell sorting. Sequences were derived from normal lung tissue next to the tumor, sampled at surgery. These receptors all stem from a male donor with early-stage non-small cell lung cancer.

This clonotype turned up a few times. The V call is TRBV7-2, the J call TRBJ1-6, with D possibly matching TRBD1 (5 bases). CDR1 SGHTA and CDR2 FQGNSA come from the germline V gene. The CDR3 extends over 14 amino acids. V lost 3 bases and J 9 bases, leaving 12 bases between the germline ends. CDR3 nucleotides: TGTGCCAGCAGCTTGAAAGGGGAAGGTTCACCCCTCCACTTT. Protein product: CASSLKGEGSPLHF.

This clonotype came up many times. The rearrangement uses TRBV4-2 and TRBJ2-3; TRBD2 agrees at 10 bases. With V trimmed by 1 base and J by 6 bases, 10 bases remained unmatched. This CDR3 has 17 residues. Germline V gene lookup returns CDR1 LGHNA and CDR2 YNFKEQ. CDR3 region: CASSQGISGGPEDTQYF. In DNA form, the CDR3 reads TGTGCCAGCAGCCAAGGGATTAGCGGGGGGCCCGAGGATACGCAGTATTTT.

This clonotype was detected many times. The chain links TRBV12-3 or TRBV12-4 to TRBJ1-1; maybe TRBD1 (6 bases). This CDR3 has 17 residues. V was shortened by 7 bases and J by 2 bases, with 23 bases between the two germline ends. CDR3 bases: TGTGCCAGCACCCACGGCTGGGGGGCGAATACAAACACTGAAGCTTTCTTT. Translated, it gives CASTHGWGANTNTEAFF.

Sample share makes this clonotype medium-sized. CDR3 nucleotides: TGCAGTGCCCAAAGGTCGGGAATCAATCAGCCCCAGCATTTT. This sequence encodes CSAQRSGINQPQHF. The chain uses TRBV20-1 and TRBJ1-5; D remains ambiguous. Germline V CDR1 and CDR2: DFQATT, SNEGSKA (reference sequence). Trimming cost V 6 bases and J 3 bases, with 15 bases left between them. The length of the CDR3 is 14 residues.

This clonotype was detected many times. The gene calls are TRBV12-3 or TRBV12-4 and TRBJ1-5, with 7 bases that match TRBD1. The CDR3 contains 14 residues. V trimming: 7 bases; J trimming: 7 bases; junction bases outside the gene matches: 10. Here the CDR3 DNA reads TGTGCCAGCAAATCAGACAGGGCGGTACAGCCCCAGCATTTT. Residues: CASKSDRAVQPQHF.

This clonotype came up many times. This sequence joins TRBV20-1 and TRBJ1-5; 7 bases match TRBD1. This CDR3 contains 15 residues. V was pared by 7 bases and J by 2 bases, with 11 bases of the junction left unmatched. Per germline, CDR1 DFQATT and CDR2 SNEGSKA (reference sequence). The DNA of the CDR3 is TGCAGTGTTAAAGGCGGGACAGCGGGCAATCAGCCCCAGCATTTT. Its translation is CSVKGGTAGNQPQHF.

This clonotype was recorded many times. The chain has TRBV6-5 and TRBJ2-3; tentatively, D is TRBD1 (5 bases). Germline V CDR1 and CDR2: MNHEY, SVGAGI. This CDR3 spans 14 amino acids. V lost 7 bases and J lost 1, with 12 bases in between. This CDR3 reads CASKAMTGTDTQYF. In DNA, the CDR3 is TGTGCCAGCAAAGCCATGACAGGCACAGATACGCAGTATTTT.

In this sample, this clonotype turned up many times. The chain carries TRBV5-4 and TRBJ2-2; D perhaps matches TRBD1 (5 bases). Germline-derived CDR1 and CDR2 are SGHNT and YYREEE (reference sequence). The CDR3 has 13 residues. With 4 bases removed from V and 4 bases from J, the gap between germline ends came to 8 bases. The CDR3 nucleotides are TGTGCCAGCAGCCCCGACAGCACCGGGGAGCTGTTTTTT. Its translation: CASSPDSTGELFF.

In its sample, this clonotype is medium-sized (0.01 to 0.1%). This rearrangement joins TRBV20-1 to TRBJ1-6, with D perhaps TRBD1 (5 bases). V was cut by 5 bases and J by 8 bases, with 13 bases left in between. Germline V CDR1 and CDR2: DFQATT, SNEGSKA (reference sequence). The CDR3 sequence is 13 residues long. CDR3 nucleotides: TGCAGTGCTTCCCGGGACGACGATTCACCCCTCCACTTT. Amino acid sequence: CSASRDDDSPLHF.

In this sample, this clonotype turned up many times. V is TRBV2 and J is TRBJ2-2; no reliable D call. Trimming pared 4 bases from V and 4 bases from J, leaving 7 bases between. This CDR3 contains 13 residues. Germline V CDR1 and CDR2: SNHLY, FYNNEI. This CDR3 is CASSARSTGELFF. Here the CDR3 DNA reads TGTGCCAGCAGTGCCAGATCCACCGGGGAGCTGTTTTTT.

Judged by abundance, this clonotype is medium-sized (0.01 to 0.1%). The chain has TRBV2 and TRBJ2-1; D possibly corresponds to TRBD1 (6 bases). Germline assignment: CDR1 SNHLY and CDR2 FYNNEI. This CDR3 is 14 amino acids long. V gave up 0 bases and J gave up 10 bases, with 13 bases separating them. CDR3 DNA: TGTGCCAGCAGTGAAGCTACAGGGCGGTGGGAGCAGTTCTTC. This codes for CASSEATGRWEQFF.

At least ten counts were recorded for this clonotype. V and J are TRBV5-4 and TRBJ2-6; no definite D call. The CDR3 is 18 amino acids. V gave up 2 bases and J gave up 1 base, with 16 bases separating them. The germline CDR1 and CDR2 sequences are SGHNT and YYREEE (reference sequence). CDR3 sequence: CASSFGTPLTSGANVLTF. Here the CDR3 DNA reads TGTGCCAGCAGCTTCGGCACCCCTTTAACTTCTGGGGCCAACGTCCTGACTTTC.

At least ten counts were recorded for this clonotype. The chain employs TRBV25-1 and TRBJ1-6; D remains unclear. This CDR3 is built from 17 residues. V lost 1 base and J 5 bases, leaving 15 bases between the germline ends. The V gene's germline CDR1 is MGHDK and CDR2 SYGVNS. This CDR3 is CASSEWRTGYDNSPLHF. As DNA, the CDR3 is TGTGCCAGCAGTGAATGGAGAACTGGGTATGATAATTCACCCCTCCACTTT.

This clonotype appeared many times. The chain has TRBV12-3 or TRBV12-4 and TRBJ2-3; 11 bases map to TRBD1. Germline trimming cut 4 bases from V and 2 bases from J; bases unmatched to any gene: 8. The CDR3 has 17 residues. The CDR3 reads CASSSIGQGADTDTQYF. The CDR3 coding sequence is TGTGCCAGCAGTTCCATCGGACAGGGGGCTGACACAGATACGCAGTATTTT.

This clonotype occurred many times. The CDR3 here is CASSYPGNTEAFF. The CDR3 DNA is TGTGCCAGCAGTTACCCGGGGAACACTGAAGCTTTCTTT. This chain connects TRBV6-2 or TRBV6-3 to TRBJ1-1, with D unresolved. Germline V gene sequence: CDR1 MNHEY, CDR2 SVGEGT. Deletions cut 2 bases from V and 1 base from J, with 5 bases between. The CDR3 is made up of 13 amino acids.

This clonotype was seen repeatedly, ten times or more. The gene calls are TRBV4-2 and TRBJ2-2; possibly TRBD2 for D (6 bases). The CDR3 contains 15 residues. Germline CDR1 is LGHNA and CDR2 is YNFKEQ. Trimming left V 4 bases short and J 4 bases short, with 13 bases between. The CDR3 region is CASSREAGSTGELFF. The CDR3, as DNA: TGTGCCAGCAGCCGGGAAGCGGGCTCCACCGGGGAGCTGTTTTTT.

In its sample, this clonotype was seen many times. The chain has TRBV20-1 and TRBJ2-1; 9 nucleotides line up with TRBD2. The germline V gene has CDR1 DFQATT and CDR2 SNEGSKA (reference sequence). V lost 0 bases to trimming and J lost 6 bases; unmatched junction nucleotides: 6. This CDR3 has 15 residues. The chain's CDR3 is CSARDLRGRANEQFF. The CDR3 DNA sequence: TGCAGTGCTAGAGATCTGCGCGGGAGGGCCAATGAGCAGTTCTTC.